This T cell receptor beta chain was recorded in a study of cytomegalovirus exposure and HLA in healthy donors. Study in general: Genotyping showed roughly 83% of over 350 donors falling in the Caucasian-associated ancestry cluster.

The PCR used 60 Vbeta and 13 Jbeta primers. In the source study's methods: An analysis performed later counted about 80 million unique TCR beta chains (around 10 million of them shared). Assay: immunoSEQ multiplex PCR; the TCRdb copy retains only in-frame clones and omits some. V, J and clone size are those of that table, while D and trimming were read from the DNA. The sample has some 200,000 clones; more than 60% are singletons. The CDR3 runs 15 residues. The junction had 6 bases not matched to a gene; V was cut back by 2 bases and J by 3 bases. Germline values: CDR1 SGHNT, CDR2 YYREEE (reference sequence).

Sequencing was carried out using PBMCs. The TCR was taken from a girl aged 2 to 9 in good health and CMV-seronegative. The chain joins TRBV5-4 to TRBJ1-1; 8 bases map to TRBD1. The chain's CDR3 is CASSFPGQAYTEAFF. The CDR3 nucleotides read TGTGCCAGCAGCTTTCCGGGACAGGCGTACACTGAAGCTTTCTTT.